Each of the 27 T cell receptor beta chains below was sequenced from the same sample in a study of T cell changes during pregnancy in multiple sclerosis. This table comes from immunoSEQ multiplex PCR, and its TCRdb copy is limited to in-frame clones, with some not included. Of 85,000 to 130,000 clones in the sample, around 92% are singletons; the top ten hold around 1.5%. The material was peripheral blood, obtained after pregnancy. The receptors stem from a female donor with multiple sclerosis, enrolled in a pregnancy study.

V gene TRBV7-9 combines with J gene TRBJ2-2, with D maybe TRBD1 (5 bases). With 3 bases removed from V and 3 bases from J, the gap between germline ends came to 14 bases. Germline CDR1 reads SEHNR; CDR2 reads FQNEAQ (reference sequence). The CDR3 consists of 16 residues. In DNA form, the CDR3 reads TGTGCCAGCAGCTTCCTCGGACAACCGGACACCGGGGAGCTGTTTTTT. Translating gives CASSFLGQPDTGELFF.

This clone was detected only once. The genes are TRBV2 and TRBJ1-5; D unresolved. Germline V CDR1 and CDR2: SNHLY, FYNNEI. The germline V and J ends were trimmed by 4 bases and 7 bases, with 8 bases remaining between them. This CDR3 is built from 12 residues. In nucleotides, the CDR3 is TGTGCCAGCAGTGGTAGAGGGCAGCCCCAGCATTTT. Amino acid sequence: CASSGRGQPQHF.

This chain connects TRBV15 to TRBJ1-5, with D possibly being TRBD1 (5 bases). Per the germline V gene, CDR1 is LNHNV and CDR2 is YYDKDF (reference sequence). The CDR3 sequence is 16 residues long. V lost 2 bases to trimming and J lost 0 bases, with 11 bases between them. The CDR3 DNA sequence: TGTGCCACCAGCAGACAGGGACTTAATAGCAATCAGCCCCAGCATTTT. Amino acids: CATSRQGLNSNQPQHF.

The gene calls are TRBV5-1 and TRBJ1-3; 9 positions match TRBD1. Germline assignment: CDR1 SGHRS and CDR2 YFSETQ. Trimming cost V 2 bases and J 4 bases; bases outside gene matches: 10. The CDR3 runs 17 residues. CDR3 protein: CASSFRTGEEPGNTIYF. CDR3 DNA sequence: TGCGCCAGCAGCTTTAGGACAGGGGAAGAACCAGGAAACACCATATATTTT.

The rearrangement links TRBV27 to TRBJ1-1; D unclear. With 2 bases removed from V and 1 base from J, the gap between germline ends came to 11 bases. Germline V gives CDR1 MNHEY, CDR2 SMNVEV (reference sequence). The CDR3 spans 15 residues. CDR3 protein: CASSLANGQNTEAFF. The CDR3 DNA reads TGTGCCAGCAGTTTAGCAAACGGTCAGAACACTGAAGCTTTCTTT.

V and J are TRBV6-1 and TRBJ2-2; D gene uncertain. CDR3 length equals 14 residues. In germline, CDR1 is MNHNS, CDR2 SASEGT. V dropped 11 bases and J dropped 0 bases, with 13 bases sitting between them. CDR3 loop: CASTPGPNTGELFF. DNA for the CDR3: TGTGCCTCCACTCCGGGTCCGAACACCGGGGAGCTGTTTTTT.

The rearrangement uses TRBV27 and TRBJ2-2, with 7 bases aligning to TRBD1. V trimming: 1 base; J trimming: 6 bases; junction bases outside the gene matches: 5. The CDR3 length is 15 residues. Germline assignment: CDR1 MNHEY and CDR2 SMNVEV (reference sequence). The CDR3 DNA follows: TGTGCCAGCAGTTTATATCCAGGGGGATCCGGGGAGCTGTTTTTT. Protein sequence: CASSLYPGGSGELFF.

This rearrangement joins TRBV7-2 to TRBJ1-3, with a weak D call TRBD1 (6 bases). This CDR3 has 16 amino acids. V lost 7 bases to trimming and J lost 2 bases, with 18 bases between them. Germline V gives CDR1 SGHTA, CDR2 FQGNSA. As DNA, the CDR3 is TGTGCCAGCACCACAAACCGACGACAGGCTGGAAACACCATATATTTT. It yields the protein CASTTNRRQAGNTIYF.

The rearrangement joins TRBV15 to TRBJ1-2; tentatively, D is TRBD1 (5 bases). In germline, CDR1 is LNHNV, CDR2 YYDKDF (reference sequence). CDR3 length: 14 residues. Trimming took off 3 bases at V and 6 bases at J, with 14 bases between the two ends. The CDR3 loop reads CATSRATGRDGYTF. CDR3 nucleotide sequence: TGTGCCACCAGCAGGGCTACAGGTAGAGATGGCTACACCTTC.

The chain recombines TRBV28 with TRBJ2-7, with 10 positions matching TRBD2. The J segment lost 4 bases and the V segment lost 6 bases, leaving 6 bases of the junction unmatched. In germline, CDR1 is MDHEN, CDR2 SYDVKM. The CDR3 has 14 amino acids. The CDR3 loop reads CASSPPGLAYEQYF. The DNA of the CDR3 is TGTGCCAGCAGCCCTCCGGGACTAGCGTACGAGCAGTACTTC.

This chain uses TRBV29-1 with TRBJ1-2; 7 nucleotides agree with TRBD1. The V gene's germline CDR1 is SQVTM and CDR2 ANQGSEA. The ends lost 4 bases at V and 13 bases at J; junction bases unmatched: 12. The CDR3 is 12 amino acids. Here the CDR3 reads CSVGSTGTVPTF. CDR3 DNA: TGCAGCGTTGGATCGACAGGGACCGTACCCACCTTC. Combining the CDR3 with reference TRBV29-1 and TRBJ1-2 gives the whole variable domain SAVISQKPSRDICQRGTSLTIQCQVDSQVTMMFWYRQQPGQSLTLIATANQGSEATYESGFVIDKFPISRPNLTFSTLTVSNMSPEDSSIYLCSVGSTGTVPTFGSGTRLTVV.

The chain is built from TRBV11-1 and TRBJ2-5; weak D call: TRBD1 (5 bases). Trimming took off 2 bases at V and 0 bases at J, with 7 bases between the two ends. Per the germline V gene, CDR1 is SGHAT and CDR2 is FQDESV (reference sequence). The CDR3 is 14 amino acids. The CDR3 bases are TGTGCCAGCAGCTTACAGGGAAACCAAGAGACCCAGTACTTC. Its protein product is CASSLQGNQETQYF.

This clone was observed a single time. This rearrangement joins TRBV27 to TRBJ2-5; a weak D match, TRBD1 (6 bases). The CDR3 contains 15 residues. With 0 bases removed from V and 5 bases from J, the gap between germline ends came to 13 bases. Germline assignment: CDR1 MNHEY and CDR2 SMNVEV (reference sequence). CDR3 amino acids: CASSLSWGQEETQYF. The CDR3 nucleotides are TGTGCCAGCAGTTTATCGTGGGGGCAGGAGGAGACCCAGTACTTC.

The CDR3 sequence: CASSRQNSYEQYF. Here the CDR3 DNA reads TGTGCCAGCAGCCGACAGAACTCCTACGAGCAGTACTTC. This chain connects TRBV9 to TRBJ2-7; a weak D match, TRBD1 (5 bases). Trimming removed 4 bases from V and 0 bases from J, with 8 bases in between. Germline-derived CDR1 and CDR2 are SGDLS and YYNGEE. The length of the CDR3 is 13 residues.

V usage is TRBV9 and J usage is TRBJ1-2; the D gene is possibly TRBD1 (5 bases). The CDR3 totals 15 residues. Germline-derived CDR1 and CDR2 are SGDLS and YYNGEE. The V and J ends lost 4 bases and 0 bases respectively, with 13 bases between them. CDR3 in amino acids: CASSPDRLANYGYTF. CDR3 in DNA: TGTGCCAGCAGCCCCGACAGACTAGCTAACTATGGCTACACCTTC.

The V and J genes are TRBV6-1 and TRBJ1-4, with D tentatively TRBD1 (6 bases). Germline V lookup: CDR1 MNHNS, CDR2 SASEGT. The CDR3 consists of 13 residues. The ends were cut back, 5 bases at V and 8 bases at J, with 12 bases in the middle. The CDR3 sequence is CASSRTVGEKLFF. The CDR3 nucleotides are TGTGCCAGCAGTCGGACAGTAGGAGAAAAACTGTTTTTT.

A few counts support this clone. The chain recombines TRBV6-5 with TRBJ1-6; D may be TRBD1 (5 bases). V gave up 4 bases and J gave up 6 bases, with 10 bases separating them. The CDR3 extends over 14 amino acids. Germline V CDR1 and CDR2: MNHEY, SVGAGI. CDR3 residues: CASSLGRLNSPLHF. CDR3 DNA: TGTGCCAGCAGTTTGGGGCGGCTTAATTCACCCCTCCACTTT.

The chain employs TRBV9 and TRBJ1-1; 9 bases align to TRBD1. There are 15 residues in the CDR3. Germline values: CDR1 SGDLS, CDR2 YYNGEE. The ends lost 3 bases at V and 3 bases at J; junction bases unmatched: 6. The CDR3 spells CASSATGGRYTEAFF. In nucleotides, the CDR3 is TGTGCCAGCAGCGCAACAGGGGGCAGGTACACTGAAGCTTTCTTT. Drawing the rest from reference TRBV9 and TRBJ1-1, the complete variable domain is DSGVTQTPKHLITATGQRVTLRCSPRSGDLSVYWYQQSLDQGLQFLIQYYNGEERAKGNILERFSAQQFPDLHSELNLSSLELGDSALYFCASSATGGRYTEAFFGQGTRLTVV.

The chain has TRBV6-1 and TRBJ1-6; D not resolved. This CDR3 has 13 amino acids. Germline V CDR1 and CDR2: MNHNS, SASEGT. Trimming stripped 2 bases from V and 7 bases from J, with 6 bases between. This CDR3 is CASSERPNSPLHF. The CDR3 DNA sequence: TGTGCCAGCAGTGAACGTCCCAATTCACCCCTCCACTTT.

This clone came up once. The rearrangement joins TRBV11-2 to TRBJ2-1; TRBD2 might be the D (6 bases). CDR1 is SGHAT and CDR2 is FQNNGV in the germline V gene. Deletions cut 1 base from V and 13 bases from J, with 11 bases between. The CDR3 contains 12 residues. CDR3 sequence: CASSLGSGVQFF. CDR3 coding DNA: TGTGCCAGCAGCTTAGGGTCGGGGGTCCAGTTCTTC.

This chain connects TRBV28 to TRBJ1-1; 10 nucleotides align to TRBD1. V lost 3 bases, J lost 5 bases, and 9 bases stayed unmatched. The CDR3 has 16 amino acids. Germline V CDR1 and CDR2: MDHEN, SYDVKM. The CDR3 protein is CASSFIQTGGRTEAFF. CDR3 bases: TGTGCCAGCAGTTTCATACAGACAGGGGGCAGGACTGAAGCTTTCTTT. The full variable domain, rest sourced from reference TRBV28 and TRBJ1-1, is DVKVTQSSRYLVKRTGEKVFLECVQDMDHENMFWYRQDPGLGLRLIYFSYDVKMKEKGDIPEGYSVSREKKERFSLILESASTNQTSMYLCASSFIQTGGRTEAFFGQGTRLTVV.

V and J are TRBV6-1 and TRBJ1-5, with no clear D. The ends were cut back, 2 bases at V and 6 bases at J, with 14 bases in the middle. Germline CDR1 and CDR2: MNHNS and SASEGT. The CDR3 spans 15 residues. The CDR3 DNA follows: TGTGCCAGCAGTGAACTTAGGGAGGTAGGTCAGCCCCAGCATTTT. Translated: CASSELREVGQPQHF.

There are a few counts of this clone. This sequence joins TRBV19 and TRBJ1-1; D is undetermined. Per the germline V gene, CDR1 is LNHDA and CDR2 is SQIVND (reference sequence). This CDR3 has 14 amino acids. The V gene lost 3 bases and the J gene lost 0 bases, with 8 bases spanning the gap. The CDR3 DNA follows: TGTGCCAGTAGTATCGTCGGGGTGAACACTGAAGCTTTCTTT. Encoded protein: CASSIVGVNTEAFF.

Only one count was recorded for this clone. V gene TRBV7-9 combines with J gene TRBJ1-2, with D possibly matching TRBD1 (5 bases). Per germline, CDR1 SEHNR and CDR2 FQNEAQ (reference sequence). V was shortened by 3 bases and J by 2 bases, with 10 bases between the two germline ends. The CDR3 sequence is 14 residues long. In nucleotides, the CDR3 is TGTGCCAGCAGCTTTGGGGGGGTGAACTATGGCTACACCTTC. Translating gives CASSFGGVNYGYTF.

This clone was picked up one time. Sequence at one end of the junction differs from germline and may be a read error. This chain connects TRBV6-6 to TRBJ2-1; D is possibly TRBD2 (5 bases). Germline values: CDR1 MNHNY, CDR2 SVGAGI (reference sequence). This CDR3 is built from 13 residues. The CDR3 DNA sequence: TGTGCCAGCAGTTATTTGATGGTTAGCGAGCCGTTCTTC. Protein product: CASSYLMVSEPFF.

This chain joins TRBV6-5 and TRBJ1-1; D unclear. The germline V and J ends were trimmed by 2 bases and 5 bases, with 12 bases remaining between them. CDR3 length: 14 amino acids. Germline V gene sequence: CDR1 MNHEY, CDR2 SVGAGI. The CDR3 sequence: CASSYDGRGTEAFF. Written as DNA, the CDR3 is TGTGCCAGCAGTTACGACGGCCGGGGTACTGAAGCTTTCTTT.

The CDR3 DNA reads as TGTGCCAGCAGCCTACGACAGGGCACTGAAGCTTTCTTT. Its protein is CASSLRQGTEAFF. V gene TRBV7-6 combines with J gene TRBJ1-1; 7 bases match TRBD1. Looked up from germline, CDR1 is SGHVS and CDR2 is FNYEAQ. The CDR3 runs 13 residues. J lost 4 bases, V lost 5 bases, and 4 bases had no gene match.